The 4 T cell receptor beta chains below come from one sample, sequenced in a study of shared clonotypes between healthy human individuals. The table came from immunoSEQ multiplex PCR; TCRdb's copy has only in-frame clones and leaves some out. The sample lists 2 million to 2.5 million clones; approximately 94% were seen once. Specimen: naive CD4+ T cells sorted from blood. Noted subset: CD45RA+ positively selected. The receptors stem from a man aged 18 to 29 in good health.

The V gene is TRBV5-1, the J gene TRBJ2-7; D is ambiguous. The CDR3 totals 12 residues. Germline V gene lookup returns CDR1 SGHRS and CDR2 YFSETQ. Trimming stripped 2 bases from V and 5 bases from J, with 8 bases between. In nucleotides, the CDR3 is TGCGCCAGCAGCTTAATCAGAGACGAGCAGTACTTC. Translation: CASSLIRDEQYF.

The rearrangement links TRBV5-1 to TRBJ1-6, with D hard to call. Trimming took off 4 bases at V and 1 base at J, with 9 bases between the two ends. Germline V gene data show CDR1 as SGHRS and CDR2 as YFSETQ. This CDR3 contains 15 residues. The CDR3 loop is CASSPRGSYNSPLHF. DNA for the CDR3: TGCGCCAGCAGCCCCCGCGGGTCCTATAATTCACCCCTCCACTTT. Full variable domain (missing parts from reference TRBV5-1 and TRBJ1-6): KAGVTQTPRYLIKTRGQQVTLSCSPISGHRSVSWYQQTPGQGLQFLFEYFSETQRNKGNFPGRFSGRQFSNSRSEMNVSTLELGDSALYLCASSPRGSYNSPLHFGNGTRLTVT.

The rearrangement uses TRBV10-3 and TRBJ1-2, with a tentative D call TRBD1 (6 bases). Germline V gives CDR1 ENHRY, CDR2 SYGVKD. Trimming took 3 bases from V and 2 from J, leaving 16 bases between them. The CDR3 loop spans 16 amino acids. CDR3 DNA: TGTGCCATCAGTGACGGAGGACAGAGCCAAAACTATGGCTACACCTTC. It translates to CAISDGGQSQNYGYTF.

The chain couples TRBV2 to TRBJ2-1; 9 bases agree with TRBD1. There are 14 residues in the CDR3. V was clipped by 8 bases and J by 2 bases; unmatched bases: 4. CDR1 and CDR2 from the germline V gene are SNHLY and FYNNEI. The CDR3 sequence is CASRRDRAYNEQFF. CDR3 bases: TGTGCCAGCCGTAGGGACAGGGCCTACAATGAGCAGTTCTTC. Drawing the rest from reference TRBV2 and TRBJ2-1, the complete variable domain is EPEVTQTPSHQVTQMGQEVILRCVPISNHLYFYWYRQILGQKVEFLVSFYNNEISEKSEIFDDQFSVERPDGSNFTLKIRSTKLEDSAMYFCASRRDRAYNEQFFGPGTRLTVL.